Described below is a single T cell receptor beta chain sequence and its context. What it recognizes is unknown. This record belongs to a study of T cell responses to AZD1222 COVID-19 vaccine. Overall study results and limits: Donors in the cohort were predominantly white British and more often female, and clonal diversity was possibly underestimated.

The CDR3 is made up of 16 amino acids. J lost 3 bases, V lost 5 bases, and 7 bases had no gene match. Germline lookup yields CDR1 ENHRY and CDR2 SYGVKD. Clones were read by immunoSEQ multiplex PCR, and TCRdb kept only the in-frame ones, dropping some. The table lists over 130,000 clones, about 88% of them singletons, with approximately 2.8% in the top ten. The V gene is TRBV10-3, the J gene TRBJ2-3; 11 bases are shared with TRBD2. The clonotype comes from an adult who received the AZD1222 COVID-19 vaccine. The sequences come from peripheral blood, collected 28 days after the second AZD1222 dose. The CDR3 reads CAISSRLAGGTDTQYF. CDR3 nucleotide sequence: TGTGCCATCAGTTCCCGGCTAGCGGGGGGAACAGATACGCAGTATTTT.